This T cell receptor beta chain was identified in a study of T cells in Graves' hyperthyroidism and ophthalmopathy. Study information: Peripheral blood draws took place at initial diagnosis, ahead of any treatment. Study-level points and caveats: Separating ophthalmopathy from stable hyperthyroidism was achieved by a 13 V-J model. Ophthalmopathy was identified by the model a median about 6 months ahead of onset. Most thyroid-expanded clonotypes above 0.001 were also found in blood.

There were TCR beta CDR3 regions amplified from RNA transcripts. The TCR CDR3 first-round RT-PCR relied on the HTBI primer set. Each CDR3 protein gets one entry after TCRdb re-called the multiplex PCR reads with MiXCR. Of roughly 570,000 distinct CDR3 sequences detected, around 16% appear once; the ten largest clones hold around 6.6%. On this clonotype: Its antigen is not known.

The CDR3 covers 15 residues. Germline assignment: CDR1 SGHAT and CDR2 FQNNGV. V dropped 3 bases and J dropped 1 base, with 11 bases sitting between them. What was sequenced was blood. J is TRBJ2-3 and V is TRBV11-2; D may be TRBD1 (5 bases). This clonotype was sampled from a woman in her twenties or thirties with Graves' hyperthyroidism. CDR3 sequence reads: CASSLDGAGTDTQYF. CDR3 DNA sequence: TGTGCCAGCAGCTTGGATGGGGCCGGCACAGATACGCAGTATTTT.